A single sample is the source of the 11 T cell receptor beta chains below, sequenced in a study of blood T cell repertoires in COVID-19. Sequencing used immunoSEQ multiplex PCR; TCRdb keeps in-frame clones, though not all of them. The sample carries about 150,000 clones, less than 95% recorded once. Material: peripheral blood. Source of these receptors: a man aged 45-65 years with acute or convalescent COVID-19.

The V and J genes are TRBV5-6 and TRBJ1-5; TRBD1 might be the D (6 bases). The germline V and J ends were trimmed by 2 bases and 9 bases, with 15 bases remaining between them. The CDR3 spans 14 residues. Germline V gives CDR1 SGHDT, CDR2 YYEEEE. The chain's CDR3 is CASSLQGNARPQHF. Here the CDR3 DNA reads TGTGCCAGCAGCTTACAGGGAAACGCCCGGCCCCAGCATTTT.

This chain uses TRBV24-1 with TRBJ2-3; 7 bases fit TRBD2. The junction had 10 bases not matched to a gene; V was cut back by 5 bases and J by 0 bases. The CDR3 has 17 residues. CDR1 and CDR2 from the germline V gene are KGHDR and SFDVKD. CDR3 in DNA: TGTGCCACCAGTGCAGCGGGACGTCTTCGTAGCACAGATACGCAGTATTTT. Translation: CATSAAGRLRSTDTQYF.

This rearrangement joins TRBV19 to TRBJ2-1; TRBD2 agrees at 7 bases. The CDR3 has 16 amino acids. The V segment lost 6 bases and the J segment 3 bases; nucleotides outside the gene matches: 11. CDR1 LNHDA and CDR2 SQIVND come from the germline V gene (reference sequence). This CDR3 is CASSPLSRDYYNEQFF. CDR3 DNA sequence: TGTGCCAGTAGCCCCCTGTCCAGGGACTACTACAATGAGCAGTTCTTC. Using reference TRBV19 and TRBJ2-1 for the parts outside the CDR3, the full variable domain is DGGITQSPKYLFRKEGQNVTLSCEQNLNHDAMYWYRQDPGQGLRLIYYSQIVNDFQKGDIAEGYSVSREKKESFPLTVTSAQKNPTAFYLCASSPLSRDYYNEQFFGPGTRLTVL.

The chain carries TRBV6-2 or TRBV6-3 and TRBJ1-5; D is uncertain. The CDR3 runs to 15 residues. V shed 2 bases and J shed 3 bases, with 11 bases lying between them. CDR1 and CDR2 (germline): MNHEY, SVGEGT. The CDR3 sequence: CASSYVQVYNQPQHF. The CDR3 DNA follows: TGTGCCAGCAGTTACGTTCAGGTCTACAATCAGCCCCAGCATTTT.

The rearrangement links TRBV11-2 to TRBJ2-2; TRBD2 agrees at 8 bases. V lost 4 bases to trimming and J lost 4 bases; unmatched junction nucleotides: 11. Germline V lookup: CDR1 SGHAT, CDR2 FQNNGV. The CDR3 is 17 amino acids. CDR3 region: CASSSGGAGEITGELFF. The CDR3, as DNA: TGTGCCAGCAGCTCCGGCGGAGCGGGGGAGATCACCGGGGAGCTGTTTTTT.

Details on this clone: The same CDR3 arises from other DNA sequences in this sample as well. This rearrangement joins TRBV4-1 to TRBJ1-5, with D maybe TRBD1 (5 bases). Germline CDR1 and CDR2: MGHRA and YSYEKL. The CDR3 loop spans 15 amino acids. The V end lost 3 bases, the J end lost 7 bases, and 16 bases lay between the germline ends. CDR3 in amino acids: CASSQGTGRGQPQHF. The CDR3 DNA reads TGCGCCAGCAGCCAGGGGACCGGGAGGGGACAGCCCCAGCATTTT.

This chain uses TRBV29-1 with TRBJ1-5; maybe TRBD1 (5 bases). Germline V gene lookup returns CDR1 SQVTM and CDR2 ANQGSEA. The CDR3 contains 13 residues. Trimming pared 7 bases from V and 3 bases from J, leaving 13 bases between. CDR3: CSGRAGDNQPQHF. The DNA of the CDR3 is TGCAGCGGACGGGCGGGGGACAATCAGCCCCAGCATTTT.

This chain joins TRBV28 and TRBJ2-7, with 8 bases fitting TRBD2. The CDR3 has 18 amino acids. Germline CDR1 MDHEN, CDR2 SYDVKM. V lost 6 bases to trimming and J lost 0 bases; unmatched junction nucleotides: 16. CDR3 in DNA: TGTGCCAGCAGCGTAACCCTCGGGGGGGCGATCAGCTCCTACGAGCAGTACTTC. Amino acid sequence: CASSVTLGGAISSYEQYF.

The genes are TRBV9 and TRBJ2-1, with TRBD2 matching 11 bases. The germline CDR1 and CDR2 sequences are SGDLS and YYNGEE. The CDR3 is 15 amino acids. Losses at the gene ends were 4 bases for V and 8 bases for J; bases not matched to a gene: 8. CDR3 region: CASSPRLAGWDEQFF. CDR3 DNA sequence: TGTGCCAGCAGCCCCCGACTAGCGGGATGGGATGAGCAGTTCTTC.

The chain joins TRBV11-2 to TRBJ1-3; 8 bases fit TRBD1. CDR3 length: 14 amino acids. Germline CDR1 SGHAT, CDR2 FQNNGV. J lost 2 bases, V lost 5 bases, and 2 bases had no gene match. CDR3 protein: CASSTRGPGNTIYF. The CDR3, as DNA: TGTGCCAGCAGCACCAGGGGGCCTGGAAACACCATATATTTT.

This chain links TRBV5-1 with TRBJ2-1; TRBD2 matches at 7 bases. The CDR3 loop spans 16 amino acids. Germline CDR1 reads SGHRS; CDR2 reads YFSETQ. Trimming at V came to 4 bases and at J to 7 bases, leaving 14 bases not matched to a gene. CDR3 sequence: CASSPYEGRAMNEQFF. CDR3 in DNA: TGCGCCAGCAGCCCTTATGAGGGGAGGGCCATGAATGAGCAGTTCTTC.